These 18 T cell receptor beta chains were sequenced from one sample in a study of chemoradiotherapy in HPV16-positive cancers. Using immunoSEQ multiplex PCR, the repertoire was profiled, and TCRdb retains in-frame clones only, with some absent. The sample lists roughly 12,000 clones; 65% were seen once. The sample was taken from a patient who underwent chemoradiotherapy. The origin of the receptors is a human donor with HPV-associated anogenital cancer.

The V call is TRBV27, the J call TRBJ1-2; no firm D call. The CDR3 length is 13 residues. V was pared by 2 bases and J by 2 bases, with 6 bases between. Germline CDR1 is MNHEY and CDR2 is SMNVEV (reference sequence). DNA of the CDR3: TGTGCCAGCAGTTTAGAAGGAAACTATGGCTACACCTTC. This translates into CASSLEGNYGYTF.

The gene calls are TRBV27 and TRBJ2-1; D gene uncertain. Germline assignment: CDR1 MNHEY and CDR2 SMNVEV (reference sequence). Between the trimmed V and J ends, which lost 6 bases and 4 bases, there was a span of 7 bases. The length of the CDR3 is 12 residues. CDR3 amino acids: CASRVGYNEQFF. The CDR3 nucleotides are TGTGCCAGCAGAGTCGGTTACAATGAGCAGTTCTTC.

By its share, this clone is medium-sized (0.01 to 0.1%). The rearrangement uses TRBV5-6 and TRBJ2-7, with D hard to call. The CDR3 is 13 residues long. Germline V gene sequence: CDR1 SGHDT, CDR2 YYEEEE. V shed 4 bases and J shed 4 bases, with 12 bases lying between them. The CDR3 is CASSGDLVYEQYF. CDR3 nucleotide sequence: TGTGCCAGCAGCGGAGACCTAGTTTACGAGCAGTACTTC. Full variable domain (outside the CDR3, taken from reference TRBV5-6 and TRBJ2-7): DAGVTQSPTHLIKTRGQQVTLRCSPKSGHDTVSWYQQALGQGPQFIFQYYEEEERQRGNFPDRFSGHQFPNYSSELNVNALLLGDSALYLCASSGDLVYEQYFGPGTRLTVT.

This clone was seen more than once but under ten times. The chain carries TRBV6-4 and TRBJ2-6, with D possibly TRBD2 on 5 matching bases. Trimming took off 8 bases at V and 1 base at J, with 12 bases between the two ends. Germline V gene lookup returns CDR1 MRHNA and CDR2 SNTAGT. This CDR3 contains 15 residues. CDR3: CASGPGMSGANVLTF. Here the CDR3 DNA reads TGTGCCAGCGGCCCGGGGATGTCTGGGGCCAACGTCCTGACTTTC.

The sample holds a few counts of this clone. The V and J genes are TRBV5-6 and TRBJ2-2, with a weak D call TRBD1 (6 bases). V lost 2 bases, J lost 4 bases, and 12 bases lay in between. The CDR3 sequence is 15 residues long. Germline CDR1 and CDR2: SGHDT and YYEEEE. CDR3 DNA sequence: TGTGCCAGCAGCTTTAACAGGGTCCGCACCGGGGAGCTGTTTTTT. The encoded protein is CASSFNRVRTGELFF.

The chain's CDR3 is CASSLAFKERQYF. DNA of the CDR3: TGTGCCAGCAGCTTAGCGTTCAAGGAGAGGCAGTATTTT. The chain uses TRBV7-8 and TRBJ2-3; no clear D. Germline values: CDR1 SGHVS, CDR2 FQNEAQ. The V end was cut by 0 bases, the J end by 11 bases, with 12 bases between. The CDR3 runs to 13 residues. Variable domain in full (rest from reference TRBV7-8 and TRBJ2-3): GAGVSQSPRYKVAKRGQDVALRCDPISGHVSLFWYQQALGQGPEFLTYFQNEAQLDKSGLPSDRFFAERPEGSVSTLKIQRTQQEDSAVYLCASSLAFKERQYFGPGTRLTVL.

CDR3 bases: TGTGCCAGTAGTATGTCGTCGAACACCGGGGAGCTGTTTTTT. This gives the protein CASSMSSNTGELFF. J is TRBJ2-2 and V is TRBV19; no definite D call. CDR1 is LNHDA and CDR2 is SQIVND in the germline V gene (reference sequence). The ends were cut back, 3 bases at V and 0 bases at J, with 5 bases in the middle. The CDR3 is made up of 14 amino acids.

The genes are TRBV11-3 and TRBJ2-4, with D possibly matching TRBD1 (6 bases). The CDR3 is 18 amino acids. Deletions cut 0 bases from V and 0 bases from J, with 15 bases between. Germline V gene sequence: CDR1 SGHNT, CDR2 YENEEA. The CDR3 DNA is TGTGCCAGCAGCTTAGAGGGGGCCGCCTACAAAGCCAAAAACATTCAGTACTTC. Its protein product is CASSLEGAAYKAKNIQYF.

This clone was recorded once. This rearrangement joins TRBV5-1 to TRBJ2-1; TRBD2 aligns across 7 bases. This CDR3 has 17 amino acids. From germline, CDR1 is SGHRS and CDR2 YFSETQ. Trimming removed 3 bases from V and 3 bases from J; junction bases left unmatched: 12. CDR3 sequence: CASSSLPGGGIYNEQFF. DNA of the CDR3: TGCGCCAGCAGCTCGCTGCCGGGGGGAGGGATCTACAATGAGCAGTTCTTC.

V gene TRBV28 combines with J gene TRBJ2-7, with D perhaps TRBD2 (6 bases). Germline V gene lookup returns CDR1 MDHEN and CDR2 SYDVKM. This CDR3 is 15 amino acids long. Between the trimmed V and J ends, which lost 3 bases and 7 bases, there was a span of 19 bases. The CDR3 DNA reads TGTGCCAGCAGTTTTCGTCGGGGGAGGAATCAGGAGCAGTACTTC. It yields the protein CASSFRRGRNQEQYF.

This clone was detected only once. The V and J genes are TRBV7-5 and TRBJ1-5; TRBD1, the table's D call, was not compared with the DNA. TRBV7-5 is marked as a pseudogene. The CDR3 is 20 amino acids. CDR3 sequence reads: CVREATGDQNVSECNQPQHF. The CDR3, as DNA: TGTGTCAGAGAGGCCACAGGGGATCAAAACGTGTCCGAGTGCAATCAGCCCCAGCATTTT.

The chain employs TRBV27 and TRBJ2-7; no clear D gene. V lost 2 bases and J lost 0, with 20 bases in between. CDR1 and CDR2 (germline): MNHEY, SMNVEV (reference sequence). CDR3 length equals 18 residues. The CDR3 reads CASSLGGYGTRSSYEQYF. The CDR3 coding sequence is TGTGCCAGCAGTTTAGGCGGATACGGCACCAGGAGCTCCTACGAGCAGTACTTC.

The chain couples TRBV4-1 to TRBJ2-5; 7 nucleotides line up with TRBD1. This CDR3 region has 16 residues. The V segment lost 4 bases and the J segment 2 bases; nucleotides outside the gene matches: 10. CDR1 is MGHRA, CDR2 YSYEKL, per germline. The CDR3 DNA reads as TGCGCCAGCAGCCGCGGTACAGGGGACGGGCAAGAGACCCAGTACTTC. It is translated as CASSRGTGDGQETQYF.

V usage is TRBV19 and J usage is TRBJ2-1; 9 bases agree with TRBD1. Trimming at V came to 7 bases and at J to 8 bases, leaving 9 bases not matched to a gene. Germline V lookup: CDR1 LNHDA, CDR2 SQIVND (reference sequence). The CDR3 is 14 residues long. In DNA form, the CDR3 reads TGTGCCAGTATGAGGGGACAGGGCTCCGATGAGCAGTTCTTC. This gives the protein CASMRGQGSDEQFF.

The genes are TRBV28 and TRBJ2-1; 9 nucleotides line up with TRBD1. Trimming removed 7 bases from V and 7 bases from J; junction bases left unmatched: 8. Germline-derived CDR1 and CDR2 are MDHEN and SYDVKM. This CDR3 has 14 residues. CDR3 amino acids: CASKGQGWGNEQFF. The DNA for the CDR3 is TGTGCCAGCAAGGGACAGGGTTGGGGTAATGAGCAGTTCTTC.

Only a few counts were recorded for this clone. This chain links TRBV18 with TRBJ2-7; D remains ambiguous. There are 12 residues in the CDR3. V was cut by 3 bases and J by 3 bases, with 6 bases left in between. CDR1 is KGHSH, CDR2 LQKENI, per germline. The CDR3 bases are TGTGCCAGCTCACCGCAAAGCTACGAGCAGTACTTC. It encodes CASSPQSYEQYF.

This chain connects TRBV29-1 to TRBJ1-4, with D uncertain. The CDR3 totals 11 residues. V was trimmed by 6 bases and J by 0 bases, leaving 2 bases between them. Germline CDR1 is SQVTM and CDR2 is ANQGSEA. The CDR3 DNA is TGCAGCGTGGCAACTAATGAAAAACTGTTTTTT. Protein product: CSVATNEKLFF.

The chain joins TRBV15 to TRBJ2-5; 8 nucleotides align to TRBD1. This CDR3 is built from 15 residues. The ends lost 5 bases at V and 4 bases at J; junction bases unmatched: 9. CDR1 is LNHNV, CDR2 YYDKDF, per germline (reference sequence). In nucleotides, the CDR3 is TGTGCCACCAGCCCCCCCCCTACAGGGGGAGAGACCCAGTACTTC. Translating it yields CATSPPPTGGETQYF.